A single TCR beta chain is shown here with its context. The sample is drawn from a study of blood T cell repertoires in COVID-19. Exposed participants came across a COVID-19 case within 2 weeks before study entry. The ends lost 6 bases at V and 1 base at J; junction bases unmatched: 10. The length of the CDR3 is 16 residues. CDR1 SNHLY and CDR2 FYNNEI come from the germline V gene. The data were produced by immunoSEQ multiplex PCR, yet TCRdb's version contains in-frame clones alone and is incomplete. The sample includes about 270,000 clones, around 93% of them seen just once. The material sequenced was PBMCs or T cells enriched from blood (not recorded which). The rearrangement uses TRBV2 and TRBJ2-3, with 7 nucleotides matching TRBD2. This clonotype was sampled from a man aged 35-49 years who had been exposed to COVID-19. The CDR3 sequence: CASSVGTNPRTDTQYF. The CDR3 nucleotides read TGTGCCAGCAGCGTAGGGACTAACCCGCGCACAGATACGCAGTATTTT. The whole variable domain, filled in from reference TRBV2 and TRBJ2-3, reads EPEVTQTPSHQVTQMGQEVILRCVPISNHLYFYWYRQILGQKVEFLVSFYNNEISEKSEIFDDQFSVERPDGSNFTLKIRSTKLEDSAMYFCASSVGTNPRTDTQYFGPGTRLTVL.